Below are 2 T cell receptor beta chains sequenced from a single sample in a study of blood T cell repertoires in COVID-19. Profiling relied on immunoSEQ multiplex PCR, and the TCRdb table lists in-frame clones only, not all of them. The data contain some 160,000 clones, roughly 84% of them singletons. Input material: PBMCs or T cells enriched from blood (not recorded which). The receptors here all came from a woman aged 45-65 years who had recovered from COVID-19.

The chain employs TRBV25-1 and TRBJ2-2; D call uncertain. This CDR3 is built from 11 residues. V lost 7 bases, J lost 6 bases, and 6 bases lay in between. Germline V CDR1 and CDR2: MGHDK, SYGVNS. In DNA form, the CDR3 reads TGTGCCAGCACCAGGTCCGGGGAGCTGTTTTTT. Encoded protein: CASTRSGELFF.

This clone was seen once. The chain couples TRBV28 to TRBJ1-1, with D possibly being TRBD1 (5 bases). Germline assignment: CDR1 MDHEN and CDR2 SYDVKM. CDR3 length: 15 residues. With 1 base removed from V and 8 bases from J, the gap between germline ends came to 17 bases. As DNA, the CDR3 is TGTGCCAGCAGTTTATTGGGTACCTTCCGGGGGGAAGCTTTCTTT. It is translated as CASSLLGTFRGEAFF.